This passage covers 27 T cell receptor beta chains from one sample sequenced in a study of T-cell reconstitution after alpha-beta-depleted transplantation in children. Unique molecular identifiers were built into the TCRbeta library. TCRdb recomputed calls from the PCR reads with MiXCR, one row per CDR3 protein. Of around 670,000 distinct CDR3 sequences in the sample, around 13% were seen once. The source was PBMCs, collected before TCRalphabeta/CD19-depleted stem cell transplant. The origin of the receptors is a girl between 2 and 10 years old with congenital amegakaryocytic thrombocytopenia, due to receive a stem cell transplant.

The chain uses TRBV14 and TRBJ1-1; D is unresolved. This CDR3 contains 12 residues. Trimming took off 1 base at V and 4 bases at J, with 4 bases between the two ends. Germline CDR1 SGHDN, CDR2 FVKESK. DNA for the CDR3: TGTGCCAGCAGCCAAGTTTTCACTGAAGCTTTCTTT. It specifies CASSQVFTEAFF.

This clonotype was recorded once. J is TRBJ2-3 and V is TRBV5-6, with 9 bases lining up with TRBD2. V lost 4 bases to trimming and J lost 8 bases; unmatched junction nucleotides: 14. CDR3 length: 16 residues. Per the germline V gene, CDR1 is SGHDT and CDR2 is YYEEEE. As DNA, the CDR3 is TGTGCCAGCAGCACCAAGCTAGCGGGACGGCCGGGTACGCAGTATTTT. Translating it yields CASSTKLAGRPGTQYF.

The sample holds many counts of this clonotype. V usage is TRBV29-1 and J usage is TRBJ1-1; TRBD1 aligns across 9 bases. Per the germline V gene, CDR1 is SQVTM and CDR2 is ANQGSEA. The CDR3 is 16 amino acids. V dropped 7 bases and J dropped 3; count of bases not matched to a gene: 15. The CDR3: CSAKGGTGKWYTEAFF. In DNA, the CDR3 is TGCAGCGCCAAAGGGGGGACAGGGAAGTGGTACACTGAAGCTTTCTTT.

This clonotype was found many times. The chain uses TRBV5-1 and TRBJ1-1; D uncertain. The CDR3 contains 14 residues. Germline V gives CDR1 SGHRS, CDR2 YFSETQ. V was shortened by 5 bases and J by 1 base, with 12 bases between the two germline ends. CDR3 sequence reads: CASSLDGRNTEAFF. The CDR3 coding sequence is TGCGCCAGCAGTCTCGACGGCAGGAACACTGAAGCTTTCTTT.

The table lists this clonotype with a count of one. The J gene is TRBJ2-3, the V gene TRBV6-1; a possible D gene is TRBD2 (6 bases). Between the trimmed V and J ends, which lost 10 bases and 6 bases, there was a span of 23 bases. CDR3 size: 15 residues. CDR1 MNHNS and CDR2 SASEGT come from the germline V gene. CDR3 region: CATLGAGRSADTQYF. In DNA form, the CDR3 reads TGTGCCACCCTTGGGGCCGGGAGAAGTGCGGATACGCAGTATTTT.

This clonotype was detected ten times or more. V usage is TRBV20-1 and J usage is TRBJ2-7; 13 bases fit TRBD2. Per germline, CDR1 DFQATT and CDR2 SNEGSKA (reference sequence). This CDR3 contains 18 residues. The trim removed 5 bases at V and 2 bases at J, leaving 15 bases unmatched. CDR3 sequence: CSAGGYGTSGTTPYEQYF. The CDR3 nucleotides are TGCAGTGCTGGAGGATATGGGACTAGCGGGACTACCCCCTACGAGCAGTACTTC.

This clonotype was picked up a small number of times. This rearrangement joins TRBV20-1 to TRBJ1-1, with D tentatively TRBD1 (6 bases). The CDR3 extends over 14 amino acids. From germline, CDR1 is DFQATT and CDR2 SNEGSKA (reference sequence). V lost 6 bases, J lost 0 bases, and 14 bases lay in between. Written as DNA, the CDR3 is TGCAGTGCCCGGAGGGGGAACATGAACACTGAAGCTTTCTTT. Translating it yields CSARRGNMNTEAFF.

With regard to this clonotype: One end of the junction is discordant with germline, which a read error may explain. V gene TRBV5-6 combines with J gene TRBJ2-7; no reliable D call. CDR3 length equals 13 residues. Germline values: CDR1 SGHDT, CDR2 YYEEEE. CDR3 protein: CVSSYGMDYEQYF. As DNA, the CDR3 is TGTGTCAGCAGCTATGGGATGGACTACGAGCAGTACTTC.

This clonotype was seen only a few times. The V call is TRBV7-6, the J call TRBJ1-1; tentatively, D is TRBD1 (5 bases). CDR1 SGHVS and CDR2 FNYEAQ come from the germline V gene. Trimming shortened V by 5 bases and J by 4 bases, and 26 bases separated the two germline ends. The CDR3 runs to 18 residues. The DNA of the CDR3 is TGTGCCAGCAGCCATTCACAATGGGGCGCAGGATCGACCACTGAAGCTTTCTTT. It specifies CASSHSQWGAGSTTEAFF.

The sample holds many counts of this clonotype. The chain couples TRBV20-1 to TRBJ2-1; TRBD2 matches at 8 bases. CDR1 DFQATT and CDR2 SNEGSKA come from the germline V gene (reference sequence). The CDR3 spans 14 residues. V dropped 5 bases and J dropped 1; count of bases not matched to a gene: 4. The DNA of the CDR3 is TGCAGTGCTTCTAGCGGGCCTTCCTACAATGAGCAGTTCTTC. Its protein is CSASSGPSYNEQFF.

This clonotype was observed at least ten times. The genes are TRBV20-1 and TRBJ2-1; 8 bases align to TRBD2. Germline V gene data show CDR1 as DFQATT and CDR2 as SNEGSKA (reference sequence). V lost 2 bases to trimming and J lost 2 bases; unmatched junction nucleotides: 8. The CDR3 extends over 16 amino acids. This CDR3 reads CSARLLSGLAYNEQFF. The CDR3 DNA reads TGCAGTGCTAGACTACTTTCGGGACTAGCCTACAATGAGCAGTTCTTC.

This clonotype appeared many times. The chain links TRBV7-6 to TRBJ2-1, with a tentative D call TRBD2 (5 bases). The CDR3 has 15 residues. CDR1 is SGHVS, CDR2 FNYEAQ, per germline. V was cut by 5 bases and J by 1 base, with 12 bases left in between. CDR3 coding DNA: TGTGCCAGCAGCGATAGTAGCGAGTCCTACAATGAGCAGTTCTTC. This codes for CASSDSSESYNEQFF.

This clonotype turned up a few times. This chain uses TRBV5-1 with TRBJ2-1; 8 bases are shared with TRBD2. The length of the CDR3 is 17 residues. Germline V gene data show CDR1 as SGHRS and CDR2 as YFSETQ. The V segment lost 4 bases and the J segment 4 bases; nucleotides outside the gene matches: 13. The CDR3 bases are TGCGCCAGCAGCCCCCAACCCTTAGCGGGATCTTACAATGAGCAGTTCTTC. Translating gives CASSPQPLAGSYNEQFF.

The chain uses TRBV28 and TRBJ2-7, with 7 nucleotides matching TRBD1. From germline, CDR1 is MDHEN and CDR2 SYDVKM. The CDR3 sequence is 14 residues long. V shed 3 bases and J 2 bases; nucleotides not matched to a gene: 4. The CDR3 DNA reads TGTGCCAGCAGTTTGGGACAGCCCCCCTACGAGCAGTACTTC. This sequence encodes CASSLGQPPYEQYF.

This clonotype was picked up many times. The chain uses TRBV21-1 and TRBJ2-4; TRBD1 is taken as the D call from the table, unchecked against the DNA. TRBV21-1 is labeled a pseudogene. The CDR3 has 18 residues. Here the CDR3 DNA reads TGTGCCAGCAGCGGTTCTGGCCGGGAGAGAAGAGCCAAAAACATTCAGTACTTC. Residues: CASSGSGRERRAKNIQYF.

This clonotype was detected only a few times. The chain joins TRBV5-4 to TRBJ1-4, with unresolved D. Germline V gene data show CDR1 as SGHNT and CDR2 as YYREEE (reference sequence). The V end lost 4 bases, the J end lost 8 bases, and 18 bases lay between the germline ends. This CDR3 contains 15 residues. The CDR3, as DNA: TGTGCCAGCAGCCCGGAGGCCCGGGTTGGGGAAAAACTGTTTTTT. This translates into CASSPEARVGEKLFF.

The table lists this clonotype with many counts. The CDR3, as DNA: TGCAGTGCCGGTCACGCCAAAAGCAAGAACACTGAAGCTTTCTTT. It encodes CSAGHAKSKNTEAFF. The chain is built from TRBV20-1 and TRBJ1-1; the D is unclear. Germline V gene sequence: CDR1 DFQATT, CDR2 SNEGSKA (reference sequence). Deletions cut 6 bases from V and 1 base from J, with 18 bases between. The CDR3 consists of 15 residues.

The table lists this clonotype with a few counts. The chain recombines TRBV29-1 with TRBJ2-3; D might be TRBD1 or TRBD2, each matching 5 bases. The CDR3 totals 13 residues. In germline, CDR1 is SQVTM, CDR2 ANQGSEA. With 6 bases removed from V and 3 bases from J, the gap between germline ends came to 13 bases. This CDR3 reads CSVQGRTTDTQYF. CDR3 DNA: TGCAGCGTCCAGGGACGGACTACAGATACGCAGTATTTT.

This clonotype was detected many times. The chain links TRBV3-1 to TRBJ1-3; no clear D gene. CDR3 size: 11 residues. V was trimmed by 4 bases and J by 6 bases, leaving 4 bases between them. In germline, CDR1 is LGHDT, CDR2 YNNKEL (reference sequence). Here the CDR3 DNA reads TGTGCCAGCAGCCGGACAAACACCATATATTTT. It is translated as CASSRTNTIYF.

CDR3 region: CASSSSEETQYF. In nucleotides, the CDR3 is TGTGCCAGCAGCAGCAGCGAAGAGACCCAGTACTTC. The J gene is TRBJ2-5, the V gene TRBV12-3 or TRBV12-4, with D uncertain. The CDR3 has 12 amino acids. Trimming removed 6 bases from V and 3 bases from J, with 8 bases in between.

This clonotype was picked up a small number of times. This sequence joins TRBV7-6 and TRBJ2-1; the match to TRBD2 covers 8 bases. V dropped 5 bases and J dropped 8; count of bases not matched to a gene: 11. This CDR3 spans 15 amino acids. Germline lookup yields CDR1 SGHVS and CDR2 FNYEAQ. CDR3 amino acids: CASSLTSGPRDEQFF. The DNA of the CDR3 is TGTGCCAGCAGCCTAACTAGCGGACCCAGGGATGAGCAGTTCTTC. Looking up the rest from reference TRBV7-6 and TRBJ2-1 gives the full variable domain: GAGVSQSPRYKVTKRGQDVALRCDPISGHVSLYWYRQALGQGPEFLTYFNYEAQQDKSGLPNDRFSAERPEGSISTLTIQRTEQRDSAMYRCASSLTSGPRDEQFFGPGTRLTVL.

This clonotype occurred many times. The V and J genes are TRBV5-1 and TRBJ2-1; D perhaps matches TRBD2 (6 bases). Looked up from germline, CDR1 is SGHRS and CDR2 is YFSETQ. V dropped 0 bases and J dropped 7 bases, with 14 bases sitting between them. CDR3 length: 15 residues. The CDR3 sequence: CASSLGSASGNEQFF. The CDR3 coding sequence is TGCGCCAGCAGCTTGGGATCAGCGAGCGGGAATGAGCAGTTCTTC.

This clonotype was seen a handful of times. The gene calls are TRBV7-9 and TRBJ2-7, with 12 bases matching TRBD1. The J segment lost 6 bases and the V segment lost 5 bases, leaving 8 bases of the junction unmatched. The CDR3 runs 15 residues. Germline CDR1 reads SEHNR; CDR2 reads FQNEAQ (reference sequence). CDR3 loop: CASSTRDRGLLEQYF. CDR3 coding DNA: TGTGCCAGCAGCACCCGGGACAGGGGGCTTCTCGAGCAGTACTTC.

The rearrangement joins TRBV20-1 to TRBJ2-3; 12 bases are shared with TRBD2. This CDR3 is 15 amino acids long. Looked up from germline, CDR1 is DFQATT and CDR2 is SNEGSKA (reference sequence). The V segment lost 5 bases and the J segment 1 base; nucleotides outside the gene matches: 4. This CDR3 reads CSASRTSGGTDTQYF. CDR3 nucleotide sequence: TGCAGTGCTTCCAGGACTAGCGGGGGCACAGATACGCAGTATTTT.

This clonotype was counted only a few times. V and J are TRBV20-1 and TRBJ2-2, with D hard to call. Germline values: CDR1 DFQATT, CDR2 SNEGSKA (reference sequence). Trimming left V 3 bases short and J 0 bases short, with 8 bases between. The CDR3 loop spans 14 amino acids. CDR3 protein: CSASRHANTGELFF. CDR3 nucleotide sequence: TGCAGTGCTAGTCGGCATGCGAACACCGGGGAGCTGTTTTTT.

The J gene is TRBJ1-1, the V gene TRBV5-5, with D maybe TRBD1 (6 bases). The CDR3 length is 14 residues. Trimming left V 3 bases short and J 8 bases short, with 17 bases between. The germline gives CDR1 SGHKS, CDR2 YYEKEE (reference sequence). This chain's CDR3 is CASSWDVQGMEAFF. In DNA form, the CDR3 reads TGTGCCAGCAGCTGGGACGTACAGGGTATGGAAGCTTTCTTT.

The J gene is TRBJ2-1, the V gene TRBV5-1, with 8 nucleotides matching TRBD2. Germline V CDR1 and CDR2: SGHRS, YFSETQ. This CDR3 region has 15 residues. Trimming removed 5 bases from V and 2 bases from J; junction bases left unmatched: 6. CDR3 coding DNA: TGCGCCAGCAGTCTGGGACTAGTTCCCTACAATGAGCAGTTCTTC. As protein: CASSLGLVPYNEQFF.